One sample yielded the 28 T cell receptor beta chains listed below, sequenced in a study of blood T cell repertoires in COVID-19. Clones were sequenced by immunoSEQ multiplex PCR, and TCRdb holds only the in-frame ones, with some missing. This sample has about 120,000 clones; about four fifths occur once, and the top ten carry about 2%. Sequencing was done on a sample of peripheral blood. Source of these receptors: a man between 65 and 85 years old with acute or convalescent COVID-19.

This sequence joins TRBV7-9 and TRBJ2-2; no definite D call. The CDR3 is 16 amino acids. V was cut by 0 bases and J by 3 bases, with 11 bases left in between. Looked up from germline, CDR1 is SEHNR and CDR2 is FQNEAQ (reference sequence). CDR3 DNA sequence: TGTGCCAGCAGCTTAGCGATAACCCCGGACACCGGGGAGCTGTTTTTT. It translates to CASSLAITPDTGELFF.

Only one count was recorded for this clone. This CDR3 reads CASSTRAVNTEAFF. The CDR3 bases are TGTGCCAGCTCCACGAGGGCGGTGAACACTGAAGCTTTCTTT. The chain is built from TRBV18 and TRBJ1-1; unclear D gene. V was pared by 6 bases and J by 0 bases, with 11 bases between. The length of the CDR3 is 14 residues. Germline CDR1 and CDR2: KGHSH and LQKENI.

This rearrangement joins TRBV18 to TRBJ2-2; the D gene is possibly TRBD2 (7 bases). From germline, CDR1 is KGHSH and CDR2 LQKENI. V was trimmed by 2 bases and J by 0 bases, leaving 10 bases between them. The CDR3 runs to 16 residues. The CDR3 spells CASSPAGAPNTGELFF. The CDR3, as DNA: TGTGCCAGCTCACCAGCGGGGGCCCCGAACACCGGGGAGCTGTTTTTT.

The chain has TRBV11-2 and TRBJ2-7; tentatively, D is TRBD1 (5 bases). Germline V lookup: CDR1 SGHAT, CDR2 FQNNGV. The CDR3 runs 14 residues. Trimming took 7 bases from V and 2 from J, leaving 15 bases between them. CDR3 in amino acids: CASTPATEPYEQYF. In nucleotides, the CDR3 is TGTGCCAGCACACCCGCGACAGAACCCTACGAGCAGTACTTC.

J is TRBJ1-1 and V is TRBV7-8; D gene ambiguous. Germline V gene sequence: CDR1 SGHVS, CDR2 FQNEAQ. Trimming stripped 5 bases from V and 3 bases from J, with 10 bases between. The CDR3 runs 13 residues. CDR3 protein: CASSVGPDTEAFF. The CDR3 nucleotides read TGTGCCAGCAGCGTGGGCCCCGACACTGAAGCTTTCTTT. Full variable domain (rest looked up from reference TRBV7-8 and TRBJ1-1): GAGVSQSPRYKVAKRGQDVALRCDPISGHVSLFWYQQALGQGPEFLTYFQNEAQLDKSGLPSDRFFAERPEGSVSTLKIQRTQQEDSAVYLCASSVGPDTEAFFGQGTRLTVV.

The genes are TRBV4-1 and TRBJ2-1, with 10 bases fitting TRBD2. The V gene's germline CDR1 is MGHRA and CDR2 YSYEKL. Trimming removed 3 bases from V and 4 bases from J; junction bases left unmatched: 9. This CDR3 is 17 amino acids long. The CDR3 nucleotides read TGCGCCAGCAGCCACGGTAGGACTAGCGGCTTTTACAATGAGCAGTTCTTC. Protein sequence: CASSHGRTSGFYNEQFF.

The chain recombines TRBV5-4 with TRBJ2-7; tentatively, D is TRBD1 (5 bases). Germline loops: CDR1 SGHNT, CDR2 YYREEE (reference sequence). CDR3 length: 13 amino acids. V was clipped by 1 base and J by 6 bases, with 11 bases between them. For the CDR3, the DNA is TGTGCCAGCAGCTTGCTGGGGCAGGGCGAGCAGTACTTC. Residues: CASSLLGQGEQYF. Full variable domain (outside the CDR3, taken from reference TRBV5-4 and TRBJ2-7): ETGVTQSPTHLIKTRGQQVTLRCSSQSGHNTVSWYQQALGQGPQFIFQYYREEENGRGNFPPRFSGLQFPNYSSELNVNALELDDSALYLCASSLLGQGEQYFGPGTRLTVT.

Written as DNA, the CDR3 is TGCGCCAGCAGCTTGGAAGCAAGGCAGGGACTTAACTATGGCTACACCTTC. This codes for CASSLEARQGLNYGYTF. This chain uses TRBV5-1 with TRBJ1-2; maybe TRBD1 (5 bases). Trimming removed 0 bases at V and 1 base at J, with 16 bases between. The germline gives CDR1 SGHRS, CDR2 YFSETQ. CDR3 length equals 17 residues.

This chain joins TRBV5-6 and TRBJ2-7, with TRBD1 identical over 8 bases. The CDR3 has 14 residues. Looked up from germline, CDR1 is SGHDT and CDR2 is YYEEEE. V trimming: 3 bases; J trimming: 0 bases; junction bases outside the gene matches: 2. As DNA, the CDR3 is TGTGCCAGCAGCTGGGACAGGAGCTCCTACGAGCAGTACTTC. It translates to CASSWDRSSYEQYF.

CDR3 sequence: CASSRSGGAEETQYF. In nucleotides, the CDR3 is TGCGCCAGCAGCCGAAGCGGGGGGGCTGAAGAGACCCAGTACTTC. V is TRBV5-1 and J is TRBJ2-5; 10 nucleotides line up with TRBD2. Germline CDR1 SGHRS, CDR2 YFSETQ. J gave up 3 bases and V 4 bases, and 6 bases lay outside the gene matches. The CDR3 length is 15 residues.

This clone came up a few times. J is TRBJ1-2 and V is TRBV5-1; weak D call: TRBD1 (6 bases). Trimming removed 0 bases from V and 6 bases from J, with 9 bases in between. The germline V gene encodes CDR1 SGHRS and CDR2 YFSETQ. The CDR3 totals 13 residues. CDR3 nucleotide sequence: TGCGCCAGCAGCTTGGATGGGGGCAATGGCTACACCTTC. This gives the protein CASSLDGGNGYTF.

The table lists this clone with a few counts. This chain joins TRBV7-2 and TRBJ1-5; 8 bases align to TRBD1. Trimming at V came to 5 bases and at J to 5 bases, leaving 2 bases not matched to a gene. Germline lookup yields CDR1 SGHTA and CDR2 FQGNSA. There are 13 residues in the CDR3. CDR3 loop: CASSMTGDQPQHF. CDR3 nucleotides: TGTGCCAGCAGCATGACAGGGGATCAGCCCCAGCATTTT.

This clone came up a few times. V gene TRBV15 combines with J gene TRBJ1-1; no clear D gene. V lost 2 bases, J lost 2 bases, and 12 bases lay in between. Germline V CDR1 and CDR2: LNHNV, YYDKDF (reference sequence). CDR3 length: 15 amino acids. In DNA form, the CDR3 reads TGTGCCACCAGCAGACCCGGTTGGTCAAACACTGAAGCTTTCTTT. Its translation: CATSRPGWSNTEAFF.

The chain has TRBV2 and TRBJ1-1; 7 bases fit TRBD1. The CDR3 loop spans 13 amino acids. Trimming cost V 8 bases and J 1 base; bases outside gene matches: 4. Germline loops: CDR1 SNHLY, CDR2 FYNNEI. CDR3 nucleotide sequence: TGTGCCAGCTTGGGACAGCCGAACACTGAAGCTTTCTTT. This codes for CASLGQPNTEAFF.

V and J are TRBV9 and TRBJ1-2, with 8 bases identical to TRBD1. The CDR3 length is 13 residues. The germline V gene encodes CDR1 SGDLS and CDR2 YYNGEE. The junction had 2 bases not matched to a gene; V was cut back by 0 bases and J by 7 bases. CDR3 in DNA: TGTGCCAGCAGCGTAGGGACAGGGTTTGGCTACACCTTC. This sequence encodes CASSVGTGFGYTF.

CDR3 protein: CASSWTSGGRETQYF. The CDR3 DNA reads TGTGCCAGCAGCTGGACTAGCGGGGGGAGGGAGACCCAGTACTTC. The V gene is TRBV5-4, the J gene TRBJ2-5; 14 nucleotides match TRBD2. Germline CDR1 and CDR2: SGHNT and YYREEE (reference sequence). The trim removed 3 bases at V and 5 bases at J, leaving 3 bases unmatched. The CDR3 totals 15 residues.

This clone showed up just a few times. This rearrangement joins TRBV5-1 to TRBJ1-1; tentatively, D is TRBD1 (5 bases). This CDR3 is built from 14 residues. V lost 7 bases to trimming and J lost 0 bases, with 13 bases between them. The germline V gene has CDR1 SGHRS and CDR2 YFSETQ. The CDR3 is CASLQAYMNTEAFF. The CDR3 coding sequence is TGCGCCAGCCTACAGGCGTACATGAACACTGAAGCTTTCTTT.

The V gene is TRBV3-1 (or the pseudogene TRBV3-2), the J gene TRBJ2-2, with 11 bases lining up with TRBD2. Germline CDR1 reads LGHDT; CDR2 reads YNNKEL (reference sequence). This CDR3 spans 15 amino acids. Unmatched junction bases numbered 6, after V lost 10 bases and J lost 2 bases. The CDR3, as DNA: TGTGCCACCTCCGGACTAGCGGGCAACACCGGGGAGCTGTTTTTT. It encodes CATSGLAGNTGELFF.

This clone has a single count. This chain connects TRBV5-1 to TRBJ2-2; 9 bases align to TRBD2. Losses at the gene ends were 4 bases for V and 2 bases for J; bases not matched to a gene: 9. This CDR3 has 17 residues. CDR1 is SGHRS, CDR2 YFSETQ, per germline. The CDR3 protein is CASSKTTGTSNTGELFF. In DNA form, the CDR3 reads TGCGCCAGCAGCAAGACGACCGGGACTAGCAACACCGGGGAGCTGTTTTTT.

CDR3: CASSKGTGRPGELFF. Written as DNA, the CDR3 is TGTGCCAGCAGCAAAGGGACAGGGCGGCCCGGGGAGCTGTTTTTT. The chain employs TRBV28 and TRBJ2-2, with 9 bases lining up with TRBD1. The CDR3 runs 15 residues. Looked up from germline, CDR1 is MDHEN and CDR2 is SYDVKM. The V segment lost 6 bases and the J segment 6 bases; nucleotides outside the gene matches: 8.

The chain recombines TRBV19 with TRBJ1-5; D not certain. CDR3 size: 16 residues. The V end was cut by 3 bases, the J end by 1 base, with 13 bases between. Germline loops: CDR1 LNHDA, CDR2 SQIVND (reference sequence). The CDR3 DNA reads TGTGCCAGTAGTATTCGTGCCGGGGAGAGCAATCAGCCCCAGCATTTT. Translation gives CASSIRAGESNQPQHF.

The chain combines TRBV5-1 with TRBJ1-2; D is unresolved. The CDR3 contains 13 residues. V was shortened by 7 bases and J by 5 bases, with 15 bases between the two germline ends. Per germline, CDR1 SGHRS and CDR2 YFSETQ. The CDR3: CASGSGMRYGYTF. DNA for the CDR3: TGCGCCAGCGGGTCCGGGATGAGGTATGGCTACACCTTC.

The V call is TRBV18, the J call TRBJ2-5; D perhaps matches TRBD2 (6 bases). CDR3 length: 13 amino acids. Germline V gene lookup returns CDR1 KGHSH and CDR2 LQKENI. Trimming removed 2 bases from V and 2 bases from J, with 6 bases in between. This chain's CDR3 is CASSPGTQETQYF. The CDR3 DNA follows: TGTGCCAGCTCACCAGGGACTCAAGAGACCCAGTACTTC.

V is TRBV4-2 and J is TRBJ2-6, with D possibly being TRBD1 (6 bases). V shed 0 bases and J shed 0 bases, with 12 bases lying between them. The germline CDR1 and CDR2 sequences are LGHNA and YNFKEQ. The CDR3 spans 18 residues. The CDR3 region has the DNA TGTGCCAGCAGCCAAGATCCAGGGGCCTTCTCTGGGGCCAACGTCCTGACTTTC. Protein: CASSQDPGAFSGANVLTF.

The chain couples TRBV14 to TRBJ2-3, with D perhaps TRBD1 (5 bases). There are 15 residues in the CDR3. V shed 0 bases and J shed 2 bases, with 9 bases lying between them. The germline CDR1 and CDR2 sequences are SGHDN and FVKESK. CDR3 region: CASSQDARATDTQYF. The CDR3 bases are TGTGCCAGCAGCCAAGATGCCAGGGCCACAGATACGCAGTATTTT.

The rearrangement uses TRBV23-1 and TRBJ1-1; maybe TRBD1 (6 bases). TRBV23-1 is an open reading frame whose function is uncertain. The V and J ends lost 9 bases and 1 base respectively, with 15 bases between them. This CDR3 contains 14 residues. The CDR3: CARFRQVPNTEAFF. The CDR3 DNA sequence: TGCGCCAGATTCAGACAGGTACCGAACACTGAAGCTTTCTTT.

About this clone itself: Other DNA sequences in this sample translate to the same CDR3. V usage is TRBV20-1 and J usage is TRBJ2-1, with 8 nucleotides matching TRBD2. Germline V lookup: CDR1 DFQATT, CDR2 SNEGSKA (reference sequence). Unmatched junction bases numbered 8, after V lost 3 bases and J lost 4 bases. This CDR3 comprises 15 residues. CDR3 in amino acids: CSASGLAGTYNEQFF. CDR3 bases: TGCAGTGCTAGTGGGTTAGCGGGGACATACAATGAGCAGTTCTTC.

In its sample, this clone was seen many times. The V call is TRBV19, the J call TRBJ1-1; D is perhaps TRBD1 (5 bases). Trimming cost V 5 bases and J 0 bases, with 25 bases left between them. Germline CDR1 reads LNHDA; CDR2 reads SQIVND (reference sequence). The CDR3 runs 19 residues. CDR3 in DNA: TGTGCCAGTAGTTCCCGGGGGGGTCGGAGGGTTTTGATGAACACTGAAGCTTTCTTT. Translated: CASSSRGGRRVLMNTEAFF.